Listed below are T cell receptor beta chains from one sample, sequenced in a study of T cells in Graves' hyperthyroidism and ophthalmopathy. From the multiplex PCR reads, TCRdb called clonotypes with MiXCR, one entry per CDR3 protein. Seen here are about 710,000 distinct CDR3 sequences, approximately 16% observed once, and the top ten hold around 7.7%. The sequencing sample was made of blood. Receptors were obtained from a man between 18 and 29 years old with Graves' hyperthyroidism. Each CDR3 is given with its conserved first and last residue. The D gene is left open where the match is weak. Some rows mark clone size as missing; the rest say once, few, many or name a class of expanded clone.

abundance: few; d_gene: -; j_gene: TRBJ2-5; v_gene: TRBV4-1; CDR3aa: CASSQDVFVDSEETQYF; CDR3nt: TGCGCCAGCAGCCAAGACGTATTCGTCGATAGCGAAGAGACCCAGTACTTC
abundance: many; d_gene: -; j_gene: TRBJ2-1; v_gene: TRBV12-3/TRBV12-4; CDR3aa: CASSFGLANNEQFF; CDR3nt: TGTGCCAGCAGTTTCGGGCTAGCGAACAATGAGCAGTTCTTC
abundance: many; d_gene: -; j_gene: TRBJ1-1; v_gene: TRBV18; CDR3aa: CASSPRALNTEAFF; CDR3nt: TGTGCCAGCTCACCTAGAGCTTTGAACACTGAAGCTTTCTTT
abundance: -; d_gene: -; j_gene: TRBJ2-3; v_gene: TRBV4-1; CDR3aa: CASSPTGRRTDTQYF; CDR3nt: TGCGCCAGCAGCCCTACGGGGAGGCGCACAGATACGCAGTATTTT
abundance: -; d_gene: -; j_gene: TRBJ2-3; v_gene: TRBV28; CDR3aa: CASSLLRLASDTQYF; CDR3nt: TGTGCCAGCAGTTTATTACGACTTGCCTCAGATACGCAGTATTTT
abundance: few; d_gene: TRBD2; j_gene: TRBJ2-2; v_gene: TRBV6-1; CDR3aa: CASRLAGLNTGELFF; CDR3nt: TGTGCCAGCAGGCTAGCGGGATTGAACACCGGGGAGCTGTTTTTT
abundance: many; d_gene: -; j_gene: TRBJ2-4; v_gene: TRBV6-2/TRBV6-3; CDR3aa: CASSYPPRNSKNIQYF; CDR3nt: TGTGCCAGCAGTTACCCCCCTAGGAACTCTAAAAACATTCAGTACTTC
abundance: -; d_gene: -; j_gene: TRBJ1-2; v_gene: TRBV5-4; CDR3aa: CASSLKMSPDYGYTF; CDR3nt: TGTGCCAGCAGCTTGAAGATGTCCCCGGACTATGGCTACACCTTC
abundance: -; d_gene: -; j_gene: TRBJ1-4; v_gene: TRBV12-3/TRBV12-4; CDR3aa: CASSLKGINEKLFF; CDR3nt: TGTGCCAGCAGTTTAAAGGGGATTAATGAAAAACTGTTTTTT
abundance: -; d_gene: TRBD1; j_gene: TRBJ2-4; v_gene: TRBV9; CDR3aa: CASSVDRTGWVPRPKNIQYF; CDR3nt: TGTGCCAGCAGCGTAGACAGGACAGGGTGGGTCCCGAGGCCCAAAAACATTCAGTACTTC
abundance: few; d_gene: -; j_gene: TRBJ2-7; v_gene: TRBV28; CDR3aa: CASSSTGTEFYEQYF; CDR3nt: TGTGCCAGCAGTTCCACCGGGACGGAGTTTTACGAGCAGTACTTC
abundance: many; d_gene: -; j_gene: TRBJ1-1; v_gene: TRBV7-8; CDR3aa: CASSLSFAENTEAFF; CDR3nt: TGTGCCAGCAGTCTATCCTTCGCGGAGAACACTGAAGCTTTCTTT
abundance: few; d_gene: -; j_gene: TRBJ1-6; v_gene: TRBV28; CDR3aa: CASSPFVGRFYNSPLHF; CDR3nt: TGTGCCAGCAGTCCATTCGTCGGCAGGTTCTATAATTCACCCCTCCACTTT
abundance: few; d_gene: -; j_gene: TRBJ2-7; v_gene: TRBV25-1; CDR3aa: CASSRPREQYF; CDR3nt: TGTGCCAGCAGTCGGCCTCGGGAGCAGTACTTC
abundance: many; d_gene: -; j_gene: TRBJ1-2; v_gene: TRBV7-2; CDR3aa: CASSPTANYGYTF; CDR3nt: TGTGCCAGCAGCCCCACAGCTAACTATGGCTACACCTTC
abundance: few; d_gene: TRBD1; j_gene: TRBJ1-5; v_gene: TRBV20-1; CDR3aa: CSARDRGVSLERNQPQHF; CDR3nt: TGCAGTGCTAGAGACAGGGGGGTCTCCCTGGAACGCAATCAGCCCCAGCATTTT
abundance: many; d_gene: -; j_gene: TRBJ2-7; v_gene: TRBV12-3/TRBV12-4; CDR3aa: CASSAAGADSYEQYF; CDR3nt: TGTGCCAGCAGTGCTGCCGGGGCTGACAGCTACGAGCAGTACTTC
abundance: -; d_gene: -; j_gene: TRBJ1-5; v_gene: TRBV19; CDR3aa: CASSTSGSNQPQHF; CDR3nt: TGTGCCAGTAGTACCAGTGGTAGCAATCAGCCCCAGCATTTT
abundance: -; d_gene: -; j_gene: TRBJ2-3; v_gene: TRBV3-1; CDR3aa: CAGSQEGTLDTQYF; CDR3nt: TGTGCCGGCAGCCAAGAAGGGACACTAGATACGCAGTATTTT
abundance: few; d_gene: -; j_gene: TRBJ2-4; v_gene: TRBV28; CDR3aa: CASSATPRGRRNIQYF; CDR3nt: TGCGCCAGCAGTGCGACCCCCAGGGGTCGTAGAAACATTCAGTACTTC
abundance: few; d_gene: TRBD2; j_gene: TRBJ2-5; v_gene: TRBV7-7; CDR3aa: CASSSLSGSGETQYF; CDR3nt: TGTGCTAGCAGCTCCCTTAGCGGGAGCGGAGAGACCCAGTACTTC
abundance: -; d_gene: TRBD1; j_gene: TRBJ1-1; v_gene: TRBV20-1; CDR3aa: CSASKRDRSSSVAFF; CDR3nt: TGCAGTGCTAGTAAGAGGGACAGGTCTAGTTCCGTGGCTTTCTTT
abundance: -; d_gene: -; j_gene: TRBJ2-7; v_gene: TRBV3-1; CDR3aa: CASSQDLGRQPYEQYF; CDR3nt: TGTGCCAGCAGCCAAGATTTGGGCCGCCAACCCTACGAGCAGTACTTC
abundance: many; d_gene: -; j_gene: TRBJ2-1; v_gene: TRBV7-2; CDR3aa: CASTQGGADNEQFF; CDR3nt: TGTGCCAGCACCCAGGGGGGAGCCGACAATGAGCAGTTCTTC
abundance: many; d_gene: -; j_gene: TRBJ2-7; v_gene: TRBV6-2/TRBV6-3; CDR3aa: CASSYSWGRDSYEQYF; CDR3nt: TGTGCCAGCAGTTACTCGTGGGGGCGGGACTCCTACGAGCAGTACTTC
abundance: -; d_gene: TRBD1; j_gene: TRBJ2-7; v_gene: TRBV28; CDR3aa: CATSGDRGYEQYF; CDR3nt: TGTGCCACCTCAGGGGACAGGGGCTACGAGCAGTACTTC
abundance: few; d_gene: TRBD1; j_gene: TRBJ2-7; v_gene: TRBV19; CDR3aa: CASSEDRGVDEQYF; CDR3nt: TGTGCCAGTAGTGAAGACAGGGGGGTCGACGAGCAGTACTTC
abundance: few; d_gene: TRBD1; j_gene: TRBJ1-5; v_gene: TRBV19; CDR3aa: CASSLGQLYQPQHF; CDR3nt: TGTGCCAGTAGTTTGGGACAGTTATACCAGCCCCAGCATTTT
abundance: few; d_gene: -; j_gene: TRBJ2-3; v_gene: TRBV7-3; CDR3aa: CASSFRTADTQYF; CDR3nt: TGTGCCAGCAGCTTCCGGACAGCAGATACGCAGTATTTT
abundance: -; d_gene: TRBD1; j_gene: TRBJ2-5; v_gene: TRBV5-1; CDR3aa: CASSWGDRQQETQYF; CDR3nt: TGCGCCAGCAGCTGGGGGGACAGGCAACAAGAGACCCAGTACTTC
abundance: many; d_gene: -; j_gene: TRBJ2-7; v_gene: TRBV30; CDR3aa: CAWAHTGGGNEQYF; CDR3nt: TGTGCCTGGGCTCACACGGGAGGGGGCAACGAGCAGTACTTC
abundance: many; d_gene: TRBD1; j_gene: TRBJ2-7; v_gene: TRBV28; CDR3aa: CASSLSSTGDEQYF; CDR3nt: TGTGCCAGCAGTTTATCCTCGACAGGGGACGAGCAGTACTTC
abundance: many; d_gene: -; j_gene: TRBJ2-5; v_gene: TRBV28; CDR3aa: CASSLSPLWTQYF; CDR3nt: TGTGCCAGCAGTTTATCCCCCCTGTGGACCCAGTACTTC
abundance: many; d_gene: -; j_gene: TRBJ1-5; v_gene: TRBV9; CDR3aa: CASSLGGGRNQPQHF; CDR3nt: TGTGCCAGCAGCCTGGGTGGGGGGCGGAATCAGCCCCAGCATTTT
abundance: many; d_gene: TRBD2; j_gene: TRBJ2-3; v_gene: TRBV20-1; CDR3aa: CSAIPQLAGAEDTQYF; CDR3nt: TGCAGTGCTATCCCCCAACTAGCGGGAGCGGAAGATACGCAGTATTTT
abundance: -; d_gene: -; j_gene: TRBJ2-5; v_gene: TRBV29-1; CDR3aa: CSVLGETQYF; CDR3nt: TGCAGCGTTCTTGGAGAGACCCAGTACTTC
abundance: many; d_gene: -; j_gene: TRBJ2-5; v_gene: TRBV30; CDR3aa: CAWSDRARRETQYF; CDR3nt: TGTGCCTGGAGTGACAGGGCTCGGAGAGAGACCCAGTACTTC
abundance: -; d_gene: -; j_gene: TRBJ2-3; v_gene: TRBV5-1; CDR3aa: CASSLTTGSSTDTQYF; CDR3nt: TGCGCCAGCAGCTTGACCACAGGGTCTAGCACAGATACGCAGTATTTT
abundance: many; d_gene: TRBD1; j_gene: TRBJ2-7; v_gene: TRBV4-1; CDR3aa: CASSQDTGGGYEQYF; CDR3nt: TGCGCCAGCAGCCAAGATACAGGGGGAGGCTACGAGCAGTACTTC
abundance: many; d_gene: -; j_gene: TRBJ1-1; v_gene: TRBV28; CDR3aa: CASSPPGPRHTEAFF; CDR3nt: TGTGCCAGCAGTCCCCCGGGCCCCCGTCACACTGAAGCTTTCTTT
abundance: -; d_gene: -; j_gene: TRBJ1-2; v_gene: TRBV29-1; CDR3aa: CSVDSGYGYTF; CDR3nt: TGCAGCGTCGATTCGGGCTATGGCTACACCTTC
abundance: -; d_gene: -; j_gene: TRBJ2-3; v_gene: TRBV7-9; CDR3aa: CASIFSGNILDTQYF; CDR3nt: TGTGCCAGCATCTTTTCTGGGAACATCTTAGATACGCAGTATTTT
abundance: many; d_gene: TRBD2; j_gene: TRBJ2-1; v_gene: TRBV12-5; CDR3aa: CASGLYGTSGSNEQFF; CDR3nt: TGTGCTAGTGGTTTGTACGGAACTAGCGGGAGTAATGAGCAGTTCTTC
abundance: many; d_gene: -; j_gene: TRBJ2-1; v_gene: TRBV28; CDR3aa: CASSPTPAGFTYNEQFF; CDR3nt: TGTGCCAGCAGCCCCACACCCGCAGGATTTACCTACAATGAGCAGTTCTTC
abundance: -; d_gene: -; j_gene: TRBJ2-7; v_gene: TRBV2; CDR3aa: CASSEDGREQYF; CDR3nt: TGTGCCAGCAGTGAAGACGGCCGCGAGCAGTACTTC
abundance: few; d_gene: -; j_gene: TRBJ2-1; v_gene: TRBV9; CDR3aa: CASSVRGLFSYNEQFF; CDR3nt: TGTGCCAGCAGCGTAAGAGGTTTATTCTCCTACAATGAGCAGTTCTTC
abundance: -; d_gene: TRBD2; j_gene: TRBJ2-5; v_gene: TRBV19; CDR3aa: CASSIITSGSPGETQYF; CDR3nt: TGTGCCAGTAGTATTATAACTAGCGGGAGCCCAGGAGAGACCCAGTACTTC
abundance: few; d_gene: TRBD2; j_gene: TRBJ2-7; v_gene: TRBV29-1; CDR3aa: CSVEEGLAGGEQYF; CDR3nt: TGCAGCGTTGAAGAAGGACTAGCGGGAGGGGAGCAGTACTTC
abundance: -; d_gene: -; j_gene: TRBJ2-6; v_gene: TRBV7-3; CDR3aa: CASSSGPISGANVLTF; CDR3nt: TGTGCCAGCAGCTCCGGACCGATCTCTGGGGCCAACGTCCTGACTTTC
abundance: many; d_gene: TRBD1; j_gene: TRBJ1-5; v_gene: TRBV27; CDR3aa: CASSPRDRVNQPQHF; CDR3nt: TGTGCCAGCAGTCCCCGGGACAGGGTCAATCAGCCCCAGCATTTT
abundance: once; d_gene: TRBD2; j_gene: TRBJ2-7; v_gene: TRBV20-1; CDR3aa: CSAQLAGVYEQYF; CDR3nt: TGCAGTGCCCAACTAGCGGGAGTCTACGAGCAGTACTTC
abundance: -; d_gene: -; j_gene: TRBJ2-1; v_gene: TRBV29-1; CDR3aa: CSVEGGGSWYNEQFF; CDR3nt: TGCAGCGTTGAGGGGGGCGGGAGCTGGTACAATGAGCAGTTCTTC
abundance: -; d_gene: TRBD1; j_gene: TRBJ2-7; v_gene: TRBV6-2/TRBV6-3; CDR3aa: CASSYPGRDRINEQYF; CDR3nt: TGTGCCAGCAGTTACCCGGGACGGGACAGGATTAACGAGCAGTACTTC
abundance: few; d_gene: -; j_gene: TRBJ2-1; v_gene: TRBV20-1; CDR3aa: CSARDTSSSSSYNEQFF; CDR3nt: TGCAGTGCTAGAGATACTAGCTCCTCGAGCTCCTACAATGAGCAGTTCTTC
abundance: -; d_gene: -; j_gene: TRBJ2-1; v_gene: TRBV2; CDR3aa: CASSLQGGEGEQFF; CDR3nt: TGTGCCAGCAGTCTACAGGGAGGAGAAGGTGAGCAGTTCTTC
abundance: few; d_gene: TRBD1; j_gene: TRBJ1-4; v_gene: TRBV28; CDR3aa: CASRTTGGIEKLFF; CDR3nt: TGTGCCAGCAGGACGACAGGGGGAATTGAAAAACTGTTTTTT
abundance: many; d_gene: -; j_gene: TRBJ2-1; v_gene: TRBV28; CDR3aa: CASSLPGTPRKTYNEQFF; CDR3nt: TGTGCCAGCAGTCTACCCGGGACTCCAAGAAAGACCTACAATGAGCAGTTCTTC
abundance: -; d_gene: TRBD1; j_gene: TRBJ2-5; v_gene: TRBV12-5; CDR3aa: CASGGDRVQPTQYF; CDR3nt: TGTGCTAGTGGTGGGGACAGGGTCCAGCCGACCCAGTACTTC
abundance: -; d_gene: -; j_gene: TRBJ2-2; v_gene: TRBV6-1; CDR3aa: CASSVSLGGELFF; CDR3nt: TGTGCCAGCAGCGTTTCCTTGGGCGGGGAGCTGTTTTTT